These 29 T cell receptor beta chains share one sample of origin, sequenced in a study of human T cells and chemical hapten exposure listed by TCRdb under 2021. Per the publication, the time point label means: patch test 3, about 24 weeks after DPC sensitization. The meaning of the sample's treatment or condition label: therapeutic diphenylcyclopropenone sensitization with weekly scalp DPC. The library was made by RACE. This sample was sequenced with a NextSeq 500. TCRdb reran the public reads through fastp at Q25 and MiXCR, keeping productive beta chains. Records with the same CDR3 protein are collapsed into one entry carrying the most frequent genes and DNA. Counted in this sample were roughly 130,000 distinct CDR3 sequences; approximately 11% of them appeared once. Roughly 2.3% of the sample goes to the ten largest clones. The sample in question was whole blood, obtained in connection with sensitization to the hapten diphenylcyclopropenone (DPC). The receptor set was obtained from a woman between 45 and 60 years old with alopecia areata. Some clones in this sample may be carry-over from other donors' samples.

As concerns this clonotype: The conserved phenylalanine or tryptophan is not found at the CDR3 terminus, so this likely reflects a read error. The rearrangement links TRBV6-5 to TRBJ2-5, with D possibly being TRBD1 (6 bases). V lost 2 bases to trimming and J lost 2 bases, with 12 bases between them. This CDR3 has 15 residues. Germline CDR1 is MNHEY and CDR2 is SVGAGI. CDR3 DNA sequence: TGTGCCAGCAGTTACGGGAAGACAGGTCAAGAGACCCAGTACTCC. Encoded protein: CASSYGKTGQETQYS.

This clonotype was found a few times. The chain uses TRBV21-1 and TRBJ2-3; TRBD1, the table's D call, was not compared with the DNA. TRBV21-1 is classified as a pseudogene. The CDR3 is 14 residues long. The CDR3 spells CASSKPLAPDTQYF. The CDR3 DNA follows: TGTGCCAGCAGCAAACCCCTAGCCCCAGATACGCAGTATTTT.

This clonotype appeared many times. This chain connects TRBV20-1 to TRBJ2-3; 7 bases are a match to TRBD2. The CDR3 extends over 14 amino acids. Germline V gene data show CDR1 as DFQATT and CDR2 as SNEGSKA (reference sequence). J lost 1 base, V lost 3 bases, and 4 bases had no gene match. CDR3 sequence reads: CSASGLAGTDTQYF. Here the CDR3 DNA reads TGCAGTGCTAGTGGGCTAGCGGGCACAGATACGCAGTATTTT.

V usage is TRBV27 and J usage is TRBJ2-7; D is uncertain. The CDR3 extends over 12 amino acids. V shed 4 bases and J shed 3 bases, with 7 bases lying between them. Germline V gene lookup returns CDR1 MNHEY and CDR2 SMNVEV (reference sequence). The CDR3 sequence: CASSSGLYEQYF. The CDR3 DNA is TGTGCCAGCAGTTCCGGCCTCTACGAGCAGTACTTC.

For the CDR3, the DNA is TGTGCCAGCAGCTTAAGGGACCCCGGGGAGCAGTTCTTC. Translated, it gives CASSLRDPGEQFF. The chain is built from TRBV7-2 and TRBJ2-1; D assignment may be TRBD1 or TRBD2 (5 bases each). In germline, CDR1 is SGHTA, CDR2 FQGNSA. The CDR3 extends over 13 amino acids. The V and J ends lost 2 bases and 10 bases respectively, with 12 bases between them.

The chain uses TRBV2 and TRBJ1-5; D possibly corresponds to TRBD1 (5 bases). This CDR3 contains 17 residues. Trimming shortened V by 9 bases and J by 1 base, and 22 bases separated the two germline ends. The germline CDR1 and CDR2 sequences are SNHLY and FYNNEI. In DNA form, the CDR3 reads TGTGCCAGTGGGGCGGGGGTTGGGGGAGTAAGCAATCAGCCCCAGCATTTT. This translates into CASGAGVGGVSNQPQHF.

This rearrangement joins TRBV5-1 to TRBJ1-1; no definite D call. V was clipped by 7 bases and J by 1 base, with 14 bases between them. The CDR3 is 14 amino acids. Germline V lookup: CDR1 SGHRS, CDR2 YFSETQ. CDR3 in amino acids: CASLEGGSNTEAFF. Written as DNA, the CDR3 is TGCGCCAGCTTGGAGGGCGGGTCGAACACTGAAGCTTTCTTT.

This clonotype has more than one count but fewer than ten. The rearrangement links TRBV2 to TRBJ2-7; 7 bases line up with TRBD2. The CDR3 is 13 residues long. V was clipped by 4 bases and J by 4 bases; unmatched bases: 4. Per the germline V gene, CDR1 is SNHLY and CDR2 is FYNNEI. The CDR3 region is CASSGRGSYEQYF. The CDR3 DNA follows: TGTGCCAGCAGTGGGCGGGGGAGTTACGAGCAGTACTTC.

This clonotype was recorded at least ten times. V usage is TRBV18 and J usage is TRBJ2-1; tentative D call: TRBD2 (5 bases). V lost 3 bases to trimming and J lost 2 bases, with 11 bases between them. Germline values: CDR1 KGHSH, CDR2 LQKENI. The CDR3 loop spans 15 amino acids. The CDR3 DNA follows: TGTGCCAGCTCACCGGGGAGTATTCCCTACAATGAGCAGTTCTTC. As protein: CASSPGSIPYNEQFF.

The chain has TRBV7-9 and TRBJ1-1; D is unresolved. V was trimmed by 5 bases and J by 3 bases, leaving 10 bases between them. This CDR3 has 13 amino acids. Germline V gives CDR1 SEHNR, CDR2 FQNEAQ (reference sequence). The CDR3 nucleotides are TGTGCCAGCAGCAGTCCCGTCGACACTGAAGCTTTCTTT. Amino acids: CASSSPVDTEAFF.

V gene TRBV9 combines with J gene TRBJ1-5; 7 positions agree with TRBD1. Germline-derived CDR1 and CDR2 are SGDLS and YYNGEE. V lost 4 bases, J lost 4 bases, and 8 bases stayed unmatched. There are 15 residues in the CDR3. The CDR3 loop is CASSPTGTVNQPQHF. The CDR3 DNA is TGTGCCAGCAGCCCGACCGGGACAGTGAATCAGCCCCAGCATTTT. The full variable domain, its missing parts supplied by reference TRBV9 and TRBJ1-5, is DSGVTQTPKHLITATGQRVTLRCSPRSGDLSVYWYQQSLDQGLQFLIQYYNGEERAKGNILERFSAQQFPDLHSELNLSSLELGDSALYFCASSPTGTVNQPQHFGDGTRLSIL.

CDR3 sequence reads: CSVESGGKRVETQYF. CDR3 DNA: TGCAGCGTTGAGAGTGGGGGCAAAAGGGTGGAGACCCAGTACTTC. The chain has TRBV29-1 and TRBJ2-5; possible D gene TRBD1, 6 bases. V lost 3 bases to trimming and J lost 5 bases, with 19 bases between them. CDR1 is SQVTM and CDR2 is ANQGSEA in the germline V gene. CDR3 size: 15 residues. The full variable domain, with the rest looked up from reference TRBV29-1 and TRBJ2-5, is SAVISQKPSRDICQRGTSLTIQCQVDSQVTMMFWYRQQPGQSLTLIATANQGSEATYESGFVIDKFPISRPNLTFSTLTVSNMSPEDSSIYLCSVESGGKRVETQYFGPGTRLLVL.

The table lists this clonotype with a few counts. This chain links TRBV14 with TRBJ2-1; a weak D match, TRBD2 (5 bases). Germline CDR1 SGHDN, CDR2 FVKESK. The CDR3 length is 13 residues. Deletions cut 4 bases from V and 8 bases from J, with 12 bases between. DNA for the CDR3: TGTGCCAGCAGCCGATGGACTGGCGATGAGCAGTTCTTC. Translated, it gives CASSRWTGDEQFF.

V gene TRBV24-1 combines with J gene TRBJ2-5; TRBD1 is a possible D gene (6 bases). The CDR3 length is 14 residues. Per germline, CDR1 KGHDR and CDR2 SFDVKD. V lost 5 bases to trimming and J lost 2 bases, with 11 bases between them. CDR3 DNA sequence: TGTGCCACCAGTGGTAGGACAGCTCAAGAGACCCAGTACTTC. It translates to CATSGRTAQETQYF.

This clonotype was observed many times. Here the CDR3 reads CASSETGGTYYEQYF. CDR3 nucleotides: TGTGCCAGCAGTGAAACGGGGGGGACTTACTACGAGCAGTACTTC. The rearrangement links TRBV2 to TRBJ2-7; 8 positions agree with TRBD2. CDR1 SNHLY and CDR2 FYNNEI come from the germline V gene. This CDR3 is built from 15 residues. Trimming at V came to 2 bases and at J to 3 bases, leaving 6 bases not matched to a gene.

This clonotype was found a few times. The chain employs TRBV25-1 and TRBJ2-6; perhaps D is TRBD1 or TRBD2 (5 bases each). Germline-derived CDR1 and CDR2 are MGHDK and SYGVNS. This CDR3 comprises 16 residues. V lost 2 bases to trimming and J lost 3 bases, with 11 bases between them. The CDR3 sequence is CASSEHRGDGANVLTF. The CDR3 DNA sequence: TGTGCCAGCAGTGAACATAGAGGGGATGGGGCCAACGTCCTGACTTTC.

V usage is TRBV7-9 and J usage is TRBJ1-1; D unclear. The germline CDR1 and CDR2 sequences are SEHNR and FQNEAQ (reference sequence). Trimming stripped 5 bases from V and 5 bases from J, with 12 bases between. This CDR3 region has 13 residues. CDR3 nucleotide sequence: TGTGCCAGCAGCCTAATGGAGAGGACTGAAGCTTTCTTT. Protein product: CASSLMERTEAFF.

This clonotype occurred a few times. The chain recombines TRBV29-1 with TRBJ2-1, with a possible D match to TRBD2 (6 bases). The CDR3 has 10 residues. Germline CDR1 is SQVTM and CDR2 is ANQGSEA. Trimming removed 7 bases from V and 8 bases from J, with 9 bases in between. CDR3 sequence reads: CSGGGDEQFF. CDR3 nucleotides: TGCAGCGGCGGCGGGGATGAGCAGTTCTTC.

This clonotype counts as medium-sized. This chain joins TRBV20-1 and TRBJ2-1; 8 bases agree with TRBD2. The CDR3 spans 12 residues. Germline CDR1 is DFQATT and CDR2 is SNEGSKA (reference sequence). The V gene end was trimmed by 5 bases and the J gene end by 9 bases; junction bases not matched to a gene: 6. CDR3 sequence (DNA): TGCAGTGCTGTTAGCGGGGTTGGTGAGCAGTTCTTC. This gives the protein CSAVSGVGEQFF.

The CDR3 region has the DNA TGTGCCAGCAGCCCCCAAGGTATGGAGGTATCCTACGAGCAGTACTTC. Translated, it gives CASSPQGMEVSYEQYF. The gene calls are TRBV13 and TRBJ2-7; TRBD2 is a possible D gene (5 bases). Germline assignment: CDR1 PRHDT and CDR2 FYEKMQ (reference sequence). Between the trimmed V and J ends, which lost 5 bases and 1 base, there was a span of 18 bases. The CDR3 runs 16 residues.

V gene TRBV18 combines with J gene TRBJ2-1; D uncertain. Germline V gene lookup returns CDR1 KGHSH and CDR2 LQKENI. Trimming left V 6 bases short and J 5 bases short, with 17 bases between. This CDR3 contains 15 residues. CDR3 sequence reads: CASSAVAGRDNEQFF. In nucleotides, the CDR3 is TGTGCCAGCTCGGCGGTAGCAGGACGAGACAATGAGCAGTTCTTC.

This chain uses TRBV14 with TRBJ2-1, with 12 bases fitting TRBD2. J lost 7 bases, V lost 4 bases, and 8 bases had no gene match. There are 16 residues in the CDR3. Germline lookup yields CDR1 SGHDN and CDR2 FVKESK. The CDR3 DNA sequence: TGTGCCAGCAGCCCGCCGGGACTAGCGGGTTCAAATGAGCAGTTCTTC. Protein: CASSPPGLAGSNEQFF.

The table lists this clonotype with a few counts. The chain links TRBV6-6 to TRBJ2-3; 9 bases match TRBD1. Per germline, CDR1 MNHNY and CDR2 SVGAGI (reference sequence). This CDR3 has 14 amino acids. The ends lost 5 bases at V and 4 bases at J; junction bases unmatched: 4. In DNA form, the CDR3 reads TGTGCCAGCAGTCGGACAGGGGAGGCAGATACGCAGTATTTT. Translated, it gives CASSRTGEADTQYF.

Turning to this clonotype: Possible read error: a much larger clone is one base away. The V and J genes are TRBV5-5 and TRBJ2-3; D gene unclear. The CDR3 loop spans 11 amino acids. The germline V gene encodes CDR1 SGHKS and CDR2 YYEKEE (reference sequence). V gave up 3 bases and J gave up 5 bases, with 4 bases separating them. This CDR3 reads CASSWEDTQYF. CDR3 in DNA: TGTGCCAGCAGCTGGGAAGATACGCAGTATTTT.

Many counts were recorded for this clonotype. The V call is TRBV24-1, the J call TRBJ2-3; D uncertain. The germline V and J ends were trimmed by 9 bases and 1 base, with 13 bases remaining between them. The CDR3 extends over 14 amino acids. From germline, CDR1 is KGHDR and CDR2 SFDVKD. For the CDR3, the DNA is TGTGCCACCGAAGGCCGCGGCCGCACAGATACGCAGTATTTT. Its translation is CATEGRGRTDTQYF.

The chain joins TRBV5-1 to TRBJ1-1; 7 bases map to TRBD1. J gave up 1 base and V 3 bases, and 3 bases lay outside the gene matches. This CDR3 is built from 14 residues. From germline, CDR1 is SGHRS and CDR2 YFSETQ. The CDR3 spells CASSSQGSNTEAFF. CDR3 DNA sequence: TGCGCCAGCAGCTCACAGGGGTCGAACACTGAAGCTTTCTTT. Combining the CDR3 with reference TRBV5-1 and TRBJ1-1 gives the whole variable domain KAGVTQTPRYLIKTRGQQVTLSCSPISGHRSVSWYQQTPGQGLQFLFEYFSETQRNKGNFPGRFSGRQFSNSRSEMNVSTLELGDSALYLCASSSQGSNTEAFFGQGTRLTVV.

In its sample, this clonotype was seen once. The chain joins TRBV30 to TRBJ2-5; 11 positions match TRBD2. The CDR3 runs 16 residues. V trimming: 0 bases; J trimming: 5 bases; junction bases outside the gene matches: 8. Germline V gene data show CDR1 as GTSNPN and CDR2 as SVGIG (reference sequence). CDR3 residues: CAWSVILAGVTETQYF. DNA for the CDR3: TGTGCCTGGAGTGTAATACTAGCGGGGGTTACGGAGACCCAGTACTTC.

This rearrangement joins TRBV9 to TRBJ2-3, with 7 bases fitting TRBD2. V lost 4 bases to trimming and J lost 0 bases; unmatched junction nucleotides: 8. The CDR3 covers 16 residues. Germline V gene lookup returns CDR1 SGDLS and CDR2 YYNGEE. As DNA, the CDR3 is TGTGCCAGCAGCTTCAGACTAGCAGTTAGCACAGATACGCAGTATTTT. It translates to CASSFRLAVSTDTQYF. Looking up the rest from reference TRBV9 and TRBJ2-3 gives the full variable domain: DSGVTQTPKHLITATGQRVTLRCSPRSGDLSVYWYQQSLDQGLQFLIQYYNGEERAKGNILERFSAQQFPDLHSELNLSSLELGDSALYFCASSFRLAVSTDTQYFGPGTRLTVL.

This clonotype has just a few counts. CDR3 region: CSVAAGDNEQFF. In DNA form, the CDR3 reads TGCAGCGTTGCAGCGGGTGACAATGAGCAGTTCTTC. The chain uses TRBV29-1 and TRBJ2-1, with D tentatively TRBD2 (6 bases). From germline, CDR1 is SQVTM and CDR2 ANQGSEA. Trimming pared 4 bases from V and 5 bases from J, leaving 9 bases between. The CDR3 contains 12 residues.